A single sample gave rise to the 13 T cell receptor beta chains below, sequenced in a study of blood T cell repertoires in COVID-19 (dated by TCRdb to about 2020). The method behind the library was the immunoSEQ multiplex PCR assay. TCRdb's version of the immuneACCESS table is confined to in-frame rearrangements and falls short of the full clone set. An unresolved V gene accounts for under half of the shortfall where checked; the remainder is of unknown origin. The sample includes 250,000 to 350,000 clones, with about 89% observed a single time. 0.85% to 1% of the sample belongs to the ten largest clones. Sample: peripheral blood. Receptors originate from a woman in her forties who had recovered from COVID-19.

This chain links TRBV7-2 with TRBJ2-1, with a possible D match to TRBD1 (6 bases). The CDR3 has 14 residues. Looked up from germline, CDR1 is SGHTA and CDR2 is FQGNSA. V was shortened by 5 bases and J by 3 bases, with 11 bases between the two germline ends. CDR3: CASSPGQNYNEQFF. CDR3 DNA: TGTGCCAGCAGCCCCGGACAGAACTACAATGAGCAGTTCTTC.

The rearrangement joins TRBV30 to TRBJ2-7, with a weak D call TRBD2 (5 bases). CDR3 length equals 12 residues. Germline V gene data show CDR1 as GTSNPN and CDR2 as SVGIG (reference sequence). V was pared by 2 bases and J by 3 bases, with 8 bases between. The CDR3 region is CAWSRGGYEQYF. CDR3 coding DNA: TGTGCCTGGAGTCGGGGTGGCTACGAGCAGTACTTC. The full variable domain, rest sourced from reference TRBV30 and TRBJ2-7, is SQTIHQWPATLVQPVGSPLSLECTVEGTSNPNLYWYRQAAGRGLQLLFYSVGIGQISSEVPQNLSASRPQDRQFILSSKKLLLSDSGFYLCAWSRGGYEQYFGPGTRLTVT.

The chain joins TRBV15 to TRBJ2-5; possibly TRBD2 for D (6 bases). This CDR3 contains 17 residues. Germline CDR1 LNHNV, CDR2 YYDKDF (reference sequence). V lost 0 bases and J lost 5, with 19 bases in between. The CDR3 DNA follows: TGTGCCACCAGCAGAGATCGGGCGGGAAGCCCCGGCGAGACCCAGTACTTC. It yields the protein CATSRDRAGSPGETQYF.

Here the CDR3 DNA reads TGTGCCAGTAGTATTGGGACAGGGGGTGAGACCCAGTACTTC. This codes for CASSIGTGGETQYF. V and J are TRBV19 and TRBJ2-5; 11 nucleotides line up with TRBD1. CDR3 length: 14 amino acids. Trimming removed 3 bases from V and 5 bases from J; junction bases left unmatched: 2. CDR1 and CDR2 from the germline V gene are LNHDA and SQIVND (reference sequence).

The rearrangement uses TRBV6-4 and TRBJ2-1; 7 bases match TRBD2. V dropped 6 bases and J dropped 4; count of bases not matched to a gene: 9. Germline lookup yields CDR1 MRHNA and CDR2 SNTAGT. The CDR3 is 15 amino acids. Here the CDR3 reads CASSRSSGTYNEQFF. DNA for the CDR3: TGTGCCAGCAGCCGCTCTAGCGGAACTTACAATGAGCAGTTCTTC.

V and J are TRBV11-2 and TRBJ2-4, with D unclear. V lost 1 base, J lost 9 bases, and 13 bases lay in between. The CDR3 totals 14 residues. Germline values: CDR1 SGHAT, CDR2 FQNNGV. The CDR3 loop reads CASSLALQDRIQYF. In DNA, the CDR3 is TGTGCCAGCAGCTTAGCCCTTCAGGATCGCATTCAGTACTTC.

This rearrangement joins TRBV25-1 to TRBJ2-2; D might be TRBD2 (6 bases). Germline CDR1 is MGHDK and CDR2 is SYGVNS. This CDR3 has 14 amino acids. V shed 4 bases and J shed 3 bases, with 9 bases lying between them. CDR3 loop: CASSAGGYTGELFF. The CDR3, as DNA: TGTGCCAGCAGTGCTGGGGGGTACACCGGGGAGCTGTTTTTT.

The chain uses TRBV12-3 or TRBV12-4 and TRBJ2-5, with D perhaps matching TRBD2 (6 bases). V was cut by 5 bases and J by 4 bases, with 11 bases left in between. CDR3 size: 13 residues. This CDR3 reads CASSNGGAETQYF. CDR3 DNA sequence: TGTGCCAGCAGTAATGGAGGGGCAGAGACCCAGTACTTC.

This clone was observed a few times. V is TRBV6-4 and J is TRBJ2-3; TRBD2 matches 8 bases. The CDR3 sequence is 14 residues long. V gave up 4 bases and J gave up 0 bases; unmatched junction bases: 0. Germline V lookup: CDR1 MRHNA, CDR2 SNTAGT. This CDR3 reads CASSASGSTDTQYF. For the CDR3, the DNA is TGTGCCAGCAGTGCTAGCGGGAGCACAGATACGCAGTATTTT.

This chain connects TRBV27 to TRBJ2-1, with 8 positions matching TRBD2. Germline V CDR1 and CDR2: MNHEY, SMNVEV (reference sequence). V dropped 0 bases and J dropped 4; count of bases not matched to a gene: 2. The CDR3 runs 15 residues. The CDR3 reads CASSLSTSGYNEQFF. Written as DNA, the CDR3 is TGTGCCAGCAGTTTATCCACTAGCGGATACAATGAGCAGTTCTTC.

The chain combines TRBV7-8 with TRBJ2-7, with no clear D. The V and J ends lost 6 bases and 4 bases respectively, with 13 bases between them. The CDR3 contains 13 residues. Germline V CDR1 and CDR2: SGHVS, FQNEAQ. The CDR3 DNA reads TGTGCCAGCAGTCCGGGTAGGATATACGAGCAGTACTTC. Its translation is CASSPGRIYEQYF.

CDR3 nucleotides: TGTGCCACCAGTGATCGGGATCGACGCGGCTACACCTTC. Translating gives CATSDRDRRGYTF. V gene TRBV24-1 combines with J gene TRBJ1-2, with no clear D. The CDR3 has 13 residues. Trimming took 3 bases from V and 8 from J, leaving 12 bases between them. Germline V lookup: CDR1 KGHDR, CDR2 SFDVKD.

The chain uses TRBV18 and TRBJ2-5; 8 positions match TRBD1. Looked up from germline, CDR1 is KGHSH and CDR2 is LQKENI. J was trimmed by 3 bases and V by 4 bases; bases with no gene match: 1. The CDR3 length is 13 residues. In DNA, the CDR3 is TGTGCCAGCTCACGGGGACAGGAAGAGACCCAGTACTTC. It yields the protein CASSRGQEETQYF.